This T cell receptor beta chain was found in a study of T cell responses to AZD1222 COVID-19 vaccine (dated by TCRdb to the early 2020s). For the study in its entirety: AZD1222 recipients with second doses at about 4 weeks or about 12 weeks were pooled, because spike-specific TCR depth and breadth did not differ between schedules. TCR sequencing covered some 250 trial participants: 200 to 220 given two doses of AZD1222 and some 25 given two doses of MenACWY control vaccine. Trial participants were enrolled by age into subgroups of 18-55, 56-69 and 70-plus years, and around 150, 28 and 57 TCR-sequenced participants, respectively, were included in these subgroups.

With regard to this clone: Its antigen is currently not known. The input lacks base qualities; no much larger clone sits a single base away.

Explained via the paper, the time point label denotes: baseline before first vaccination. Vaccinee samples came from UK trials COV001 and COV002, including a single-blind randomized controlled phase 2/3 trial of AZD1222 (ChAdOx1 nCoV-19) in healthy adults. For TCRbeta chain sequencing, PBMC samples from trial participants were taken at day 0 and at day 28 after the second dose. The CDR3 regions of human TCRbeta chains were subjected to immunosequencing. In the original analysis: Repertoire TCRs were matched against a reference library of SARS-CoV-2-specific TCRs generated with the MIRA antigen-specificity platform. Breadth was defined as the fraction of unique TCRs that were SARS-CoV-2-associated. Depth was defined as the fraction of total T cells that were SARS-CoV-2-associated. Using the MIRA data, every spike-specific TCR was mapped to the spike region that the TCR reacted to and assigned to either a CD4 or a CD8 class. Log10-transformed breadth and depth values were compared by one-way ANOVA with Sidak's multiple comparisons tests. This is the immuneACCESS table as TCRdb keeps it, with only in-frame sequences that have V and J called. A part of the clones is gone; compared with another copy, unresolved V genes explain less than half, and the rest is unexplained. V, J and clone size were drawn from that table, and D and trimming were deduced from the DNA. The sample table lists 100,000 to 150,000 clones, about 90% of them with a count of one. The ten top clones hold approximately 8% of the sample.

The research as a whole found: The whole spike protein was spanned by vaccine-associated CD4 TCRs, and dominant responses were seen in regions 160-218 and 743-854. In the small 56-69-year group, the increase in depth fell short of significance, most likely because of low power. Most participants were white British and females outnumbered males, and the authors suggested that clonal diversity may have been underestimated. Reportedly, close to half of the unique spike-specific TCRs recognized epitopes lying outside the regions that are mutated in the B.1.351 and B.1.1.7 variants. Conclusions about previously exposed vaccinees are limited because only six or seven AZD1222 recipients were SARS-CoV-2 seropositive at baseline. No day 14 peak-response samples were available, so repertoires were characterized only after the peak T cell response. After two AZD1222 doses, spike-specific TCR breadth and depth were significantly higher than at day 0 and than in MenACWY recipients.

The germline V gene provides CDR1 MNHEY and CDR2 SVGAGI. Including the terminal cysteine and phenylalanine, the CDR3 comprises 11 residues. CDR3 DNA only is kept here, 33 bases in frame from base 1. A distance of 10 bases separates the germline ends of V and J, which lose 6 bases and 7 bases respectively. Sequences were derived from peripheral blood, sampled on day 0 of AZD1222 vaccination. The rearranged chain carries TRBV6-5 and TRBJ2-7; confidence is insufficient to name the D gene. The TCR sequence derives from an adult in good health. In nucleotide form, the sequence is TGTGCCAGCAGAGACCTGGGGGAGCAGTACTTC. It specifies CASRDLGEQYF.